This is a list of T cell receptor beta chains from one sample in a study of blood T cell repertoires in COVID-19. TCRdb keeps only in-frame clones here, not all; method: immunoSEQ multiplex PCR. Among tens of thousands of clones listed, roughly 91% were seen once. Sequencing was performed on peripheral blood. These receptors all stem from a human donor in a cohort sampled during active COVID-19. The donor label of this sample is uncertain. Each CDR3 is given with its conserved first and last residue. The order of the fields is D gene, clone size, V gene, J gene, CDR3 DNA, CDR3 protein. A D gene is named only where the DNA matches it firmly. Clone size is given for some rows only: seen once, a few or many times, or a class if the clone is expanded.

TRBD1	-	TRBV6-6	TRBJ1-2	TGTGCCAGCACTCAGGGAACAGGGGGTTACTATGGCTACACCTTC	CASTQGTGGYYGYTF
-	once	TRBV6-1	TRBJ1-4	TGTGCCAGCAGTGAAATTGGTCAGGGCCTTAATGAAAAACTGTTTTTT	CASSEIGQGLNEKLFF
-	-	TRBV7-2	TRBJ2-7	TGTGCCAGCAGCTTAGCTGGCAGGCTCCGCGAGCAGTACTTC	CASSLAGRLREQYF
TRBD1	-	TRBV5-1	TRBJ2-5	TGCGCCAGCAGCTTGGCCGGGACAGGAGGGACCCAGTACTTC	CASSLAGTGGTQYF
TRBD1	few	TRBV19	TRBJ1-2	TGTGCCAGTAGTGATCGGGGACAGGGATATGGCTACACCTTC	CASSDRGQGYGYTF
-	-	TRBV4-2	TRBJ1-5	TGTGCCAGCAGCCAAGATTGGAGACCGCCCAATCGGCCCCAGCATTTT	CASSQDWRPPNRPQHF
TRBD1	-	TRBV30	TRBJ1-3	TGTGCCTGGGGACAGGGTTCATCTGGAAACACCATATATTTT	CAWGQGSSGNTIYF
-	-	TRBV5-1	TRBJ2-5	TGCGCCAGCAGCTTGGGGAACCCGGGACTTTCACAAGAGACCCAGTACTTC	CASSLGNPGLSQETQYF
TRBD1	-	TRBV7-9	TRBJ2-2	TGTGCCAGCAGCTTCGACAGGGCGGGCGGGGAGCTGTTTTTT	CASSFDRAGGELFF
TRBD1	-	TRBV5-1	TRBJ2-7	TGCGCCAGCAGCAGCCGGGACAGACACTACGAGCAGTACTTC	CASSSRDRHYEQYF
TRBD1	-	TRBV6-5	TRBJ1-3	TGTGCCAGCATCCTGGGGACAGGGAACACCATATATTTT	CASILGTGNTIYF
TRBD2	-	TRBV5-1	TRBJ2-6	TGCGCCAGCAGCTTACTGGCACTAGCGGGCTCTGGGGCCAACGTCCTGACTTTC	CASSLLALAGSGANVLTF
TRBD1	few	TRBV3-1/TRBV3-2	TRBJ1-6	TGTGCCAGCAGCCAAGTAGTAGGGGGCGATTCACCCCTCCACTTT	CASSQVVGGDSPLHF
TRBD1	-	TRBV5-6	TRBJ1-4	TGTGCCAGCAGCGGACAGGGGAATGAAAAACTGTTTTTT	CASSGQGNEKLFF
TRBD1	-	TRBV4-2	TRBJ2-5	TGTGCCAGCAGCCAAGCTGGGACAGGGGGGCTTCAAGAGACCCAGTACTTC	CASSQAGTGGLQETQYF
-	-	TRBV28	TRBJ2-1	TGTGCCAGCAGTCCTGGCGTATCAGGGTCCGGGTACAATGAGCAGTTCTTC	CASSPGVSGSGYNEQFF
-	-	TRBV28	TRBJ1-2	TGTGCCAGCAGTTCGACATTGCAGGTCCCTAACTATGGCTACACCTTC	CASSSTLQVPNYGYTF
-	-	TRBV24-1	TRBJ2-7	TGTGCCCCGCTAACCAGTGAGCCCCGAGGGTATTCCTACGAGCAGTACTTC	CAPLTSEPRGYSYEQYF
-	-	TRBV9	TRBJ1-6	TGTGCCAGCAGCGCCACGGGGGTGAGTAATTCACCCCTCCACTTT	CASSATGVSNSPLHF
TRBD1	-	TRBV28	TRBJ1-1	TGTGCCAGCAGGGGATTGGACAGGGCGAACACTGAAGCTTTCTTT	CASRGLDRANTEAFF